One sample yielded the 21 T cell receptor beta chains listed below, sequenced in a study of blood T cells in healthy people across ages. A second PCR, run for 7 to 11 cycles, used a sample-barcoded 5' primer plus a J-beta primer mix. TCRdb re-called the 5' RACE reads with MiXCR, one entry per CDR3 protein. The profile covers 1.4 million or so distinct CDR3 sequences, with about 42% appearing a single time and less than 5% taken by the ten largest. The sequencing input was blood. The receptors were sampled from a woman aged 18-29 years in good health.

This chain joins TRBV20-1 and TRBJ2-7; 9 bases are a match to TRBD2. V shed 5 bases, J shed 6 bases, and the junction held 14 bases outside the gene matches. CDR1 and CDR2 from the germline V gene are DFQATT and SNEGSKA (reference sequence). The CDR3 contains 15 residues. The DNA of the CDR3 is TGCAGTGCTCGTGGAAAGGGACTAGCTTTCGGCGAGCAGTACTTC. Its translation is CSARGKGLAFGEQYF.

J is TRBJ2-1 and V is TRBV9; 10 nucleotides agree with TRBD2. The V and J ends lost 3 bases and 9 bases, in that order; junction bases with no gene match: 15. Per germline, CDR1 SGDLS and CDR2 YYNGEE. The CDR3 contains 17 residues. The chain's CDR3 is CASSAHSPSGGGVEQFF. CDR3 DNA: TGTGCCAGCAGCGCCCACTCGCCTAGCGGGGGCGGGGTTGAGCAGTTCTTC. The complete variable domain, with remaining parts taken from reference TRBV9 and TRBJ2-1, reads DSGVTQTPKHLITATGQRVTLRCSPRSGDLSVYWYQQSLDQGLQFLIQYYNGEERAKGNILERFSAQQFPDLHSELNLSSLELGDSALYFCASSAHSPSGGGVEQFFGPGTRLTVL.

The genes are TRBV6-6 and TRBJ1-2, with D perhaps TRBD1 (5 bases). From germline, CDR1 is MNHNY and CDR2 SVGAGI (reference sequence). Between the trimmed V and J ends, which lost 6 bases and 8 bases, there was a span of 19 bases. This CDR3 contains 14 residues. CDR3 DNA sequence: TGTGCCAGCAGCCCTACCGGGAGGGGAGGAGGCTACACCTTC. Its protein product is CASSPTGRGGGYTF.

This clonotype was found a few times. This chain links TRBV20-1 with TRBJ1-5, with 9 bases identical to TRBD1. Germline V gene sequence: CDR1 DFQATT, CDR2 SNEGSKA (reference sequence). Unmatched junction bases numbered 6, after V lost 6 bases and J lost 6 bases. This CDR3 is 13 amino acids long. The CDR3 sequence: CSAGQGSGQPQHF. The CDR3 region has the DNA TGCAGTGCGGGACAGGGATCAGGTCAGCCCCAGCATTTT.

The chain is built from TRBV11-2 and TRBJ2-3, with D perhaps TRBD1 or TRBD2 (5 bases each). The V gene's germline CDR1 is SGHAT and CDR2 FQNNGV. The CDR3 sequence is 17 residues long. Trimming cost V 5 bases and J 0 bases, with 18 bases left between them. The CDR3 here is CASSPWGGRSSTDTQYF. CDR3 in DNA: TGTGCCAGCAGCCCTTGGGGCGGGCGTTCTAGCACAGATACGCAGTATTTT.

This clonotype appeared a single time. The chain combines TRBV7-2 with TRBJ2-4; tentatively, D is TRBD2 (6 bases). The DNA end lines up better with TRBJ2-7; the J call may be wrong. This CDR3 has 15 amino acids. CDR1 is SGHTA, CDR2 FQGNSA, per germline. The CDR3 DNA reads as TGTGCCAGCAGTCAGGTGGCGGGACCAAGGAGCGAGCAGTACTTC. This encodes CASSQVAGPRSEQYF.

This chain links TRBV30 with TRBJ1-5; weak D call: TRBD1 (6 bases). The length of the CDR3 is 13 residues. V was clipped by 1 base and J by 2 bases, with 6 bases between them. Per the germline V gene, CDR1 is GTSNPN and CDR2 is SVGIG (reference sequence). CDR3 sequence reads: CAWSAGGNQPQHF. CDR3 bases: TGTGCCTGGAGTGCAGGGGGCAATCAGCCCCAGCATTTT.

This rearrangement joins TRBV7-9 to TRBJ1-1, with D hard to call. V was pared by 6 bases and J by 8 bases, with 13 bases between. CDR1 SEHNR and CDR2 FQNEAQ come from the germline V gene (reference sequence). The CDR3 consists of 12 residues. CDR3 region: CASSSPWEEAFF. The CDR3 DNA reads TGTGCCAGCAGTTCCCCTTGGGAGGAAGCTTTCTTT.

The chain has TRBV20-1 and TRBJ2-5, with a tentative D call TRBD1 (5 bases). The germline CDR1 and CDR2 sequences are DFQATT and SNEGSKA (reference sequence). With 6 bases removed from V and 2 bases from J, the gap between germline ends came to 10 bases. This CDR3 is 12 amino acids long. CDR3 DNA: TGCAGTGCAGGGGAAGGGCAAGAGACCCAGTACTTC. It is translated as CSAGEGQETQYF.

The gene calls are TRBV19 and TRBJ2-2; D might be TRBD1 or TRBD2, each matching 6 bases. From germline, CDR1 is LNHDA and CDR2 SQIVND (reference sequence). The CDR3 is 14 residues long. V was clipped by 10 bases and J by 2 bases, with 14 bases between them. CDR3 in amino acids: CATEGGFNTGELFF. As DNA, the CDR3 is TGTGCCACGGAGGGGGGATTTAACACCGGGGAGCTGTTTTTT.

About this clonotype: The junction and the germline gene differ at one end; a read error may be behind it. The chain joins TRBV7-9 to TRBJ2-7; D might be TRBD2 (6 bases). Germline CDR1 and CDR2: SEHNR and FQNEAQ (reference sequence). The CDR3 has 17 amino acids. Written as DNA, the CDR3 is TGTGCCAGCAGCTTAGGTAGTTGGGGACTGGCCGTCTACGAGCAGTATTTC. It codes for CASSLGSWGLAVYEQYF.

The V call is TRBV4-1, the J call TRBJ1-1; D possibly corresponds to TRBD1 (6 bases). Trimming removed 5 bases from V and 3 bases from J, with 16 bases in between. The CDR3 has 15 amino acids. Looked up from germline, CDR1 is MGHRA and CDR2 is YSYEKL. CDR3 DNA sequence: TGCGCCAGCAGCTGGAAACAGGGTATGGACACTGAAGCTTTCTTT. Translation gives CASSWKQGMDTEAFF.

In this sample, this clonotype turned up a few times. The gene calls are TRBV4-1 and TRBJ2-1; either TRBD1 or TRBD2 may supply D (5 bases each). This CDR3 region has 19 residues. From germline, CDR1 is MGHRA and CDR2 YSYEKL. V was cut by 1 base and J by 0 bases, with 19 bases left in between. The CDR3 protein is CASSQAGVIGTSSYNEQFF. As DNA, the CDR3 is TGCGCCAGCAGCCAAGCTGGGGTTATTGGGACCAGCTCCTACAATGAGCAGTTCTTC.

V and J are TRBV23-1 and TRBJ2-7; the D is unclear. TRBV23-1 counts as an open reading frame of uncertain function. The CDR3 length is 12 residues. Trimming left V 3 bases short and J 7 bases short, with 10 bases between. The CDR3 here is CASSHVRFEQYF. The CDR3, as DNA: TGCGCCAGCAGTCACGTAAGATTTGAGCAGTACTTC.

This clonotype was picked up a small number of times. The chain carries TRBV15 and TRBJ2-7, with TRBD1 identical over 8 bases. The CDR3 length is 15 residues. With 4 bases clipped from V and 5 bases from J, the junction kept 10 bases outside the gene matches. CDR1 and CDR2 (germline): LNHNV, YYDKDF (reference sequence). The chain's CDR3 is CATSTADRAGHEQYF. In DNA, the CDR3 is TGTGCCACCAGCACTGCGGACAGGGCAGGGCACGAGCAGTACTTC.

A word on this clonotype: One junction end disagrees with the germline gene, perhaps due to a read error. The chain joins TRBV10-1 to TRBJ2-1; 11 bases align to TRBD1. The germline V gene encodes CDR1 WNHNN and CDR2 SYGVQD (reference sequence). The CDR3 is made up of 15 amino acids. The CDR3 nucleotides are TGCGCCAGCAGTGAGTCCGGGACAGGGGGACATGAGCAGTTCTTT. It encodes CASSESGTGGHEQFF.

This clonotype was found a few times. Compared with germline, one end of the junction differs, possibly owing to a read error. The genes are TRBV4-3 and TRBJ1-2; 7 positions agree with TRBD1. Germline loops: CDR1 LGHNA, CDR2 YSLEER. The CDR3 runs to 16 residues. CDR3 amino acids: CTSSQNRGYIYDGYTF. The DNA for the CDR3 is TGCACCAGCAGCCAAAACAGGGGATATATATACGATGGCTACACCTTC.

The chain is built from TRBV4-1 and TRBJ1-3; 10 nucleotides align to TRBD1. Germline V gives CDR1 MGHRA, CDR2 YSYEKL. The V and J ends lost 0 bases and 2 bases, in that order; junction bases with no gene match: 1. The length of the CDR3 is 16 residues. The chain's CDR3 is CASSQDGTGAGNTIYF. In DNA form, the CDR3 reads TGCGCCAGCAGCCAAGATGGGACAGGGGCTGGAAACACCATATATTTT.

In this sample, this clonotype turned up a few times. The rearrangement joins TRBV28 to TRBJ2-1; 10 nucleotides align to TRBD2. The J segment lost 0 bases and the V segment lost 6 bases, leaving 8 bases of the junction unmatched. This CDR3 has 17 amino acids. Germline CDR1 and CDR2: MDHEN and SYDVKM. The CDR3 sequence: CASRLTSGISSYNEQFF. The CDR3 nucleotides are TGTGCCAGCAGACTAACTAGCGGGATAAGCTCCTACAATGAGCAGTTCTTC. Full variable domain (remainder filled in from reference TRBV28 and TRBJ2-1): DVKVTQSSRYLVKRTGEKVFLECVQDMDHENMFWYRQDPGLGLRLIYFSYDVKMKEKGDIPEGYSVSREKKERFSLILESASTNQTSMYLCASRLTSGISSYNEQFFGPGTRLTVL.

This sequence joins TRBV20-1 and TRBJ2-1; 10 bases match TRBD1. This CDR3 spans 13 amino acids. Germline V gene sequence: CDR1 DFQATT, CDR2 SNEGSKA (reference sequence). V gave up 6 bases and J gave up 13 bases; unmatched junction bases: 12. In DNA, the CDR3 is TGCAGTGCAAGGGACAGGGGCCTGGAGACCCAGTTCTTC. The encoded protein is CSARDRGLETQFF.

V is TRBV5-1 and J is TRBJ2-1; TRBD2 agrees at 7 bases. The ends lost 4 bases at V and 6 bases at J; junction bases unmatched: 10. This CDR3 comprises 15 residues. CDR1 and CDR2 from the germline V gene are SGHRS and YFSETQ. CDR3 loop: CASSLADWSGNEQFF. The CDR3 DNA sequence: TGCGCCAGCAGCCTAGCGGACTGGTCGGGCAATGAGCAGTTCTTC.